This T cell receptor (beta chain) was captured by sequencing in a study of blood T cell repertoires in COVID-19. Looking at the study overall: There were acute and convalescent COVID-19 samples, and they came from the United States, Italy and Spain. Sources were T cells, B-cell-depleted T cells, or PBMCs; the material itself was cDNA or gDNA.

CDR3 length equals 14 residues. Germline V gene data show CDR1 as LNHDA and CDR2 as SQIVND (reference sequence). The trim removed 7 bases at V and 10 bases at J, leaving 12 bases unmatched. Profiling relied on immunoSEQ multiplex PCR, and the TCRdb table lists in-frame clones only, not all of them. The sample lists 100,000 to 150,000 clones; 70% to 90% were seen once. The V gene is TRBV19, the J gene TRBJ1-1, with TRBD1 matching over 10 bases. Sample: peripheral blood. The TCR originated in a middle-aged man with acute or convalescent COVID-19. Here the CDR3 DNA reads TGTGCCAGTATGGGGACAGGGGTCAAGGCATCAGCTTTCTTT. Protein product: CASMGTGVKASAFF.